The 28 T cell receptor beta chains below were found in one sample sequenced in a study of CD8 T cells in ankylosing spondylitis. Using its own MiXCR run on the 5' RACE reads, TCRdb lists one record per CDR3 protein. This sample carries about 140,000 distinct CDR3 sequences, roughly 8% of them seen once, and the ten largest clones take 7.3%. Sequencing was done on a sample of synovial fluid, either unsorted or a sorted T cell fraction (not recorded which). These receptors were taken from a male donor with ankylosing spondylitis.

CDR3 DNA sequence: TGTGCCAGCAGCCCCTGGTTTGGGAGTTACAATGAGCAGTTCTTC. Amino acid sequence: CASSPWFGSYNEQFF. This rearrangement joins TRBV5-5 to TRBJ2-1; D is perhaps TRBD2 (5 bases). The germline CDR1 and CDR2 sequences are SGHKS and YYEKEE (reference sequence). CDR3 length equals 15 residues. V was trimmed by 4 bases and J by 4 bases, leaving 15 bases between them.

DNA of the CDR3: TGTGCCAGCAGACGGACTAGCGGGCTGAGCTCCTACAATGAGCAGTTCTTC. It is translated as CASRRTSGLSSYNEQFF. The J gene is TRBJ2-1, the V gene TRBV2; 11 bases are shared with TRBD2. V was clipped by 6 bases and J by 0 bases; unmatched bases: 7. This CDR3 has 17 amino acids. Germline CDR1 is SNHLY and CDR2 is FYNNEI.

The table lists this clonotype with many counts. The chain links TRBV7-2 to TRBJ2-3; no clear D gene. Trimming took 0 bases from V and 4 from J, leaving 5 bases between them. Germline CDR1 is SGHTA and CDR2 is FQGNSA. The CDR3 runs to 13 residues. The chain's CDR3 is CASSLAKADTQYF. The CDR3 coding sequence is TGTGCCAGCAGCTTAGCGAAGGCAGATACGCAGTATTTT.

This clonotype appeared many times. This sequence joins TRBV29-1 and TRBJ1-5; 7 nucleotides align to TRBD1. Trimming removed 6 bases from V and 4 bases from J; junction bases left unmatched: 3. The germline V gene has CDR1 SQVTM and CDR2 ANQGSEA. This CDR3 region has 12 residues. CDR3 sequence (DNA): TGCAGCGTGGGACAGCGGAATCAGCCCCAGCATTTT. This translates into CSVGQRNQPQHF.

This clonotype was recorded many times. This sequence joins TRBV20-1 and TRBJ1-2; no definite D call. The V and J ends lost 5 bases and 10 bases respectively, with 17 bases between them. The length of the CDR3 is 12 residues. The germline gives CDR1 DFQATT, CDR2 SNEGSKA (reference sequence). The CDR3 bases are TGCAGTGCTCCACGGGCGAGCCTGCCCTACACCTTC. It is translated as CSAPRASLPYTF.

There are many counts of this clonotype. This chain joins TRBV29-1 and TRBJ2-1, with 11 bases identical to TRBD2. CDR3 length: 19 residues. The V gene's germline CDR1 is SQVTM and CDR2 ANQGSEA. After removal of 8 bases from V and 0 bases from J, the junction contained 18 bases not matched to a gene. The CDR3 DNA is TGCAGCCTTTTCCTTTGGGCTAGCGGGGGGACGAGCTCCTACAATGAGCAGTTCTTC. Its protein is CSLFLWASGGTSSYNEQFF.

In its sample, this clonotype was seen a few times. The V and J genes are TRBV3-1 and TRBJ2-5; D is uncertain. The CDR3 contains 12 residues. Germline CDR1 reads LGHDT; CDR2 reads YNNKEL (reference sequence). Between the trimmed V and J ends, which lost 5 bases and 7 bases, there was a span of 11 bases. The CDR3 protein is CASSSVYGTQYF. For the CDR3, the DNA is TGTGCCAGCAGCTCTGTCTACGGGACCCAGTACTTC.

This clonotype was seen ten or more times. This chain links TRBV3-1 with TRBJ1-5; 8 bases align to TRBD1. Germline loops: CDR1 LGHDT, CDR2 YNNKEL (reference sequence). Trimming removed 5 bases from V and 7 bases from J; junction bases left unmatched: 4. The CDR3 has 13 amino acids. In nucleotides, the CDR3 is TGTGCCAGCAGCTACAGGGGGGTCCAGCCCCAGCATTTT. Amino acids: CASSYRGVQPQHF. The variable domain in full, completed from reference TRBV3-1 and TRBJ1-5, reads DTAVSQTPKYLVTQMGNDKSIKCEQNLGHDTMYWYKQDSKKFLKIMFSYNNKELIINETVPNRFSPKSPDKAHLNLHINSLELGDSAVYFCASSYRGVQPQHFGDGTRLSIL.

This chain joins TRBV7-9 and TRBJ2-5, with 8 nucleotides matching TRBD1. The CDR3 runs 14 residues. Looked up from germline, CDR1 is SEHNR and CDR2 is FQNEAQ (reference sequence). Trimming at V came to 5 bases and at J to 3 bases, leaving 5 bases not matched to a gene. Here the CDR3 reads CASSPQGGEETQYF. The CDR3 bases are TGTGCCAGCAGCCCACAGGGGGGAGAAGAGACCCAGTACTTC.

V gene TRBV3-1 combines with J gene TRBJ2-1; the D gene is possibly TRBD1 (5 bases). The CDR3 length is 18 residues. The V and J ends lost 0 bases and 9 bases respectively, with 24 bases between them. Germline CDR1 reads LGHDT; CDR2 reads YNNKEL (reference sequence). CDR3 loop: CASSQERPPKGSYAEQFF. The CDR3 DNA reads as TGTGCCAGCAGCCAAGAGAGGCCCCCCAAGGGGTCTTATGCTGAGCAGTTCTTC.

This clonotype appeared many times. This chain uses TRBV6-5 with TRBJ1-2; possibly TRBD1 for D (5 bases). The germline V gene encodes CDR1 MNHEY and CDR2 SVGAGI. The length of the CDR3 is 15 residues. V lost 2 bases to trimming and J lost 5 bases, with 15 bases between them. CDR3 region: CASSYVQGATYGYTF. CDR3 coding DNA: TGTGCCAGCAGTTACGTTCAAGGGGCGACATATGGCTACACCTTC.

V and J are TRBV6-1 and TRBJ1-2, with 8 bases aligning to TRBD1. V lost 10 bases and J lost 10; bases outside the gene matches: 14. CDR1 and CDR2 (germline): MNHNS, SASEGT. The CDR3 is made up of 13 amino acids. CDR3 DNA: TGTGCCACACAACGACAGGGGACATCGTTCTACACCTTC. This codes for CATQRQGTSFYTF.

This clonotype was counted ten times or more. The chain carries TRBV5-1 and TRBJ2-1; D possibly corresponds to TRBD1 (5 bases). The germline gives CDR1 SGHRS, CDR2 YFSETQ. This CDR3 region has 15 residues. V was clipped by 0 bases and J by 4 bases, with 11 bases between them. This chain's CDR3 is CASSLGQGVYNEQFF. CDR3 coding DNA: TGCGCCAGCAGCTTGGGGCAGGGTGTTTACAATGAGCAGTTCTTC.

The chain employs TRBV5-1 and TRBJ1-4, with 9 bases aligning to TRBD1. Germline V CDR1 and CDR2: SGHRS, YFSETQ. The CDR3 covers 15 residues. After removal of 4 bases from V and 6 bases from J, the junction contained 7 bases not matched to a gene. CDR3: CASSHYRGPDEKLFF. The CDR3 DNA reads as TGCGCCAGCAGCCACTACAGGGGGCCGGATGAAAAACTGTTTTTT. Looking up the rest from reference TRBV5-1 and TRBJ1-4 gives the full variable domain: KAGVTQTPRYLIKTRGQQVTLSCSPISGHRSVSWYQQTPGQGLQFLFEYFSETQRNKGNFPGRFSGRQFSNSRSEMNVSTLELGDSALYLCASSHYRGPDEKLFFGSGTQLSVL.

CDR3 loop: CASSLEGVVGTEAFF. As DNA, the CDR3 is TGTGCCAGCAGCTTGGAGGGGGTGGTGGGTACTGAAGCTTTCTTT. This rearrangement joins TRBV7-9 to TRBJ1-1; possible D gene TRBD1, 6 bases. V shed 3 bases and J shed 5 bases, with 16 bases lying between them. CDR3 length: 15 residues. The germline CDR1 and CDR2 sequences are SEHNR and FQNEAQ (reference sequence).

In this sample, this clonotype turned up a few times. The rearrangement links TRBV27 to TRBJ2-1; perhaps D is TRBD1 or TRBD2 (5 bases each). Germline V gene lookup returns CDR1 MNHEY and CDR2 SMNVEV (reference sequence). CDR3 size: 17 residues. Trimming left V 2 bases short and J 6 bases short, with 20 bases between. The DNA for the CDR3 is TGTGCCAGCAGTTTAGGACTCGGACAAGGTGGTCCCAATGAGCAGTTCTTC. Translating it yields CASSLGLGQGGPNEQFF.

This clonotype has ten or more counts. J is TRBJ2-3 and V is TRBV28; D remains ambiguous. CDR1 MDHEN and CDR2 SYDVKM come from the germline V gene. Trimming shortened V by 0 bases and J by 6 bases, and 13 bases separated the two germline ends. This CDR3 spans 15 amino acids. CDR3 in amino acids: CASSLWSAMGDTQYF. The CDR3 DNA reads as TGTGCCAGCAGTTTATGGAGCGCAATGGGGGATACGCAGTATTTT. The full variable domain, completed using reference TRBV28 and TRBJ2-3, is DVKVTQSSRYLVKRTGEKVFLECVQDMDHENMFWYRQDPGLGLRLIYFSYDVKMKEKGDIPEGYSVSREKKERFSLILESASTNQTSMYLCASSLWSAMGDTQYFGPGTRLTVL.

The chain uses TRBV6-6 and TRBJ1-4, with D unclear. Between the trimmed V and J ends, which lost 5 bases and 12 bases, there was a span of 10 bases. Germline assignment: CDR1 MNHNY and CDR2 SVGAGI (reference sequence). This CDR3 is built from 11 residues. The CDR3 DNA is TGTGCCAGCAGTCGCCAGGTAGAACTGTTTTTT. This encodes CASSRQVELFF.

This clonotype has a handful of counts. The chain couples TRBV19 to TRBJ2-2; the D is unclear. Germline V CDR1 and CDR2: LNHDA, SQIVND (reference sequence). This CDR3 spans 16 amino acids. Deletions cut 5 bases from V and 0 bases from J, with 13 bases between. CDR3 nucleotide sequence: TGTGCCAGTAGTCCCTCGGGCCCTCCGAACACCGGGGAGCTGTTTTTT. This codes for CASSPSGPPNTGELFF.

The chain uses TRBV4-3 and TRBJ2-3; 12 bases fit TRBD1. CDR1 LGHNA and CDR2 YSLEER come from the germline V gene. This CDR3 spans 16 amino acids. V trimming: 0 bases; J trimming: 6 bases; junction bases outside the gene matches: 4. CDR3 bases: TGCGCCAGCAGCCAAGAACCGGGACAGGGGGCCGATACGCAGTATTTT. The encoded protein is CASSQEPGQGADTQYF.

This clonotype appeared many times. The J gene is TRBJ1-5, the V gene TRBV20-1; D not resolved. V was clipped by 3 bases and J by 9 bases, with 18 bases between them. Germline values: CDR1 DFQATT, CDR2 SNEGSKA (reference sequence). The CDR3 has 14 amino acids. The CDR3 DNA reads as TGCAGTGCTAGGGAAAGGTTCGGCCTAGGGCCCCAGCATTTT. Its protein is CSARERFGLGPQHF.

This clonotype was seen a handful of times. The V and J genes are TRBV5-4 and TRBJ2-7; 9 bases are shared with TRBD1. Germline loops: CDR1 SGHNT, CDR2 YYREEE (reference sequence). V shed 3 bases and J 7 bases; nucleotides not matched to a gene: 11. CDR3 length: 15 residues. The CDR3 DNA sequence: TGTGCCAGCAGCTCTGCGACAGGGGGAGCGGAAGAGCAGTACTTC. Protein: CASSSATGGAEEQYF.

V usage is TRBV5-5 and J usage is TRBJ2-7; 7 bases line up with TRBD1. The V and J ends lost 4 bases and 2 bases, in that order; junction bases with no gene match: 6. The germline V gene encodes CDR1 SGHKS and CDR2 YYEKEE (reference sequence). CDR3 size: 14 residues. The CDR3 spells CASSEGAYTYEQYF. The CDR3 DNA is TGTGCCAGCAGCGAGGGGGCTTATACCTACGAGCAGTACTTC.

Many counts were recorded for this clonotype. V and J are TRBV20-1 and TRBJ1-1; the D gene is possibly TRBD1 (5 bases). The CDR3 sequence is 12 residues long. From germline, CDR1 is DFQATT and CDR2 SNEGSKA (reference sequence). Trimming pared 6 bases from V and 8 bases from J, leaving 16 bases between. The CDR3 nucleotides are TGCAGTGCGCCCTCTCCGGGACTGGAAGCTTTCTTT. As protein: CSAPSPGLEAFF.

V usage is TRBV7-9 and J usage is TRBJ1-5; D ambiguous. CDR3 size: 12 residues. Per germline, CDR1 SEHNR and CDR2 FQNEAQ (reference sequence). V lost 2 bases to trimming and J lost 6 bases, with 5 bases between them. The CDR3 sequence is CASSLYAQPQHF. DNA of the CDR3: TGTGCCAGCAGCTTATATGCTCAGCCCCAGCATTTT.

The table lists this clonotype with many counts. V gene TRBV7-3 combines with J gene TRBJ2-2; no clear D gene. CDR1 SGHTA and CDR2 FQGTGA come from the germline V gene. The CDR3 contains 14 residues. Trimming removed 0 bases at V and 6 bases at J, with 8 bases between. CDR3 amino acids: CASSLTRPPGELFF. The CDR3 DNA reads as TGTGCCAGCAGCTTAACGCGGCCCCCCGGGGAGCTGTTTTTT.

This sequence joins TRBV6-2 or TRBV6-3 and TRBJ2-5, with D unclear. The length of the CDR3 is 12 residues. CDR1 MNHEY and CDR2 SVGEGT come from the germline V gene. The V end lost 4 bases, the J end lost 4 bases, and 7 bases lay between the germline ends. CDR3 DNA sequence: TGTGCCAGCAGTTCGATGGGAGAGACCCAGTACTTC. Translation gives CASSSMGETQYF.

This clonotype was found many times. The rearrangement joins TRBV5-1 to TRBJ2-3, with D unresolved. The germline V gene has CDR1 SGHRS and CDR2 YFSETQ. The V and J ends lost 0 bases and 6 bases respectively, with 8 bases between them. The CDR3 has 13 amino acids. CDR3 sequence (DNA): TGCGCCAGCAGCTTGGTCGCGTGGGATACGCAGTATTTT. Translating gives CASSLVAWDTQYF.